One and the same sample provided the 7 T cell receptor beta chains below, sequenced in a study of shared clonotypes between healthy human individuals. The table came from immunoSEQ multiplex PCR; TCRdb's copy has only in-frame clones and leaves some out. The sample yields over 850,000 clones, about 80% seen once. The sequenced sample consisted of memory CD4+ T cells from PBMCs. The subset was: CD45RA-negative fraction. The receptors here all came from a man aged 18 to 30 in good health. Some clones in this sample may be carry-over from other donors' samples.

To note about this clone: The likely explanation is a read error, given a far larger clone one base away. The V gene is TRBV7-6, the J gene TRBJ1-3; D is unresolved. CDR1 and CDR2 (germline): SGHVS, FNYEAQ. The ends were cut back, 1 base at V and 3 bases at J, with 1 base in the middle. This CDR3 is built from 12 residues. Here the CDR3 DNA reads TGTGCCAGCAGCTTAGATGGAAACACCATATATTTT. This gives the protein CASSLDGNTIYF.

This clone was detected only a few times. The V and J genes are TRBV6-1 and TRBJ2-7; TRBD1 matches at 10 bases. CDR1 is MNHNS, CDR2 SASEGT, per germline. The V gene end was trimmed by 0 bases and the J gene end by 3 bases; junction bases not matched to a gene: 5. The CDR3 has 16 amino acids. CDR3: CASSEAPGQGLYEQYF. The DNA of the CDR3 is TGTGCCAGCAGTGAAGCCCCGGGACAGGGGCTCTACGAGCAGTACTTC.

The rearrangement uses TRBV5-8 and TRBJ2-1, with D unclear. The CDR3 covers 14 residues. The germline V gene encodes CDR1 SGHTS and CDR2 YDEGEE. V lost 0 bases to trimming and J lost 9 bases, with 13 bases between them. DNA of the CDR3: TGTGCCAGCAGCTTGGTTAGATCCCGGAGTGAGCAGTTCTTC. It codes for CASSLVRSRSEQFF. The complete variable domain, with remaining parts taken from reference TRBV5-8 and TRBJ2-1, reads EAGVTQSPTHLIKTRGQQATLRCSPISGHTSVYWYQQALGLGLQFLLWYDEGEERNRGNFPPRFSGRQFPNYSSELNVNALELEDSALYLCASSLVRSRSEQFFGPGTRLTVL.

The V call is TRBV27, the J call TRBJ1-5, with D possibly being TRBD1 (6 bases). There are 13 residues in the CDR3. Looked up from germline, CDR1 is MNHEY and CDR2 is SMNVEV (reference sequence). The ends were cut back, 3 bases at V and 5 bases at J, with 8 bases in the middle. CDR3 loop: CASSLGADQPQHF. CDR3 in DNA: TGTGCCAGCAGTTTGGGGGCTGATCAGCCCCAGCATTTT.

The chain employs TRBV28 and TRBJ2-7, with TRBD2 matching over 14 bases. Germline CDR1 MDHEN, CDR2 SYDVKM. With 5 bases clipped from V and 6 bases from J, the junction kept 6 bases outside the gene matches. CDR3 length: 15 amino acids. This CDR3 reads CASSGGLAGVAEQYF. The CDR3 nucleotides are TGTGCCAGCAGTGGGGGACTAGCGGGAGTGGCCGAGCAGTACTTC.

The sample holds a few counts of this clone. The chain is built from TRBV4-1 and TRBJ2-2; D gene uncertain. Germline values: CDR1 MGHRA, CDR2 YSYEKL. V lost 0 bases to trimming and J lost 1 base, with 9 bases between them. The CDR3 consists of 16 residues. The CDR3 DNA reads TGCGCCAGCAGCCAAGAAGGGCTTGGGAACACCGGGGAGCTGTTTTTT. Protein product: CASSQEGLGNTGELFF.

The chain links TRBV5-1 to TRBJ2-1; TRBD2 matches at 11 bases. The length of the CDR3 is 16 residues. Germline CDR1 and CDR2: SGHRS and YFSETQ. J gave up 7 bases and V 0 bases, and 6 bases lay outside the gene matches. CDR3 amino acids: CASSLGTSGSGNEQFF. The DNA of the CDR3 is TGCGCCAGCAGCTTGGGTACTAGCGGGAGCGGGAATGAGCAGTTCTTC.